This TCR beta chain was profiled in a study of shared clonotypes between healthy human individuals. About the research overall: Donors had three CD4 naive, three CD4 memory, two CD8 naive and one CD8 memory plate apiece.

Terminally differentiated effector memory CD45RA+ cells were excluded by CCR7 positive selection of CD45RO-negative cells. The assay was immunoSEQ multiplex PCR, and TCRdb's table has in-frame clones only and misses some. The sample carries some 2.1 million clones, 90% to 95% recorded once. The CDR3 extends over 14 amino acids. The V gene end was trimmed by 5 bases and the J gene end by 8 bases; junction bases not matched to a gene: 9. Germline CDR1 is LNHDA and CDR2 is SQIVND (reference sequence). This receptor was taken from a man aged 18 to 30 in good health. Some clones in this sample may be carry-over from other donors' samples. The genes are TRBV19 and TRBJ1-5; 7 bases align to TRBD1. The specimen was naive CD8+ T cells from PBMCs. CDR3 coding DNA: TGTGCCAGTAGTTGGGACAGATCCTTAGAGCCCCAGCATTTT. This sequence encodes CASSWDRSLEPQHF.